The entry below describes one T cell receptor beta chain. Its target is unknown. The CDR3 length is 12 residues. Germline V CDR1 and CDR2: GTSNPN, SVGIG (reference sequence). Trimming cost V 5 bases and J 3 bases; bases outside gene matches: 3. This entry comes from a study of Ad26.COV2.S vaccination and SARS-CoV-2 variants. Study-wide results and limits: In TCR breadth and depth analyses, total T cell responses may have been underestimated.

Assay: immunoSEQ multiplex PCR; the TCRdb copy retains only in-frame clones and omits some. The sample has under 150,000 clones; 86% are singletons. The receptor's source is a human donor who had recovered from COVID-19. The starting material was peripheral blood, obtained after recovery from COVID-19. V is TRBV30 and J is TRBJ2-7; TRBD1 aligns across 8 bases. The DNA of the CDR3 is TGTGCCTGGGGACAGGGACACTACGAGCAGTACTTC. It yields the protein CAWGQGHYEQYF.